The 10 T cell receptor beta chains presented below share a single source sample, sequenced in a study of T cell responses to AZD1222 COVID-19 vaccine. The repertoire was sequenced with immunoSEQ multiplex PCR; TCRdb's copy has only in-frame clones and lacks some. This table holds about 96,000 clones, 89% found once. This specimen was peripheral blood, taken on day 0 of AZD1222 vaccination. The receptor set was obtained from an adult in good health.

The CDR3 region is CASSQRQNYGYTF. The CDR3 DNA reads as TGTGCCAGCAGCCAAAGACAGAACTATGGCTACACCTTC. V usage is TRBV3-1 (or the pseudogene TRBV3-2) and J usage is TRBJ1-2, with D tentatively TRBD1 (5 bases). Trimming took off 2 bases at V and 2 bases at J, with 6 bases between the two ends. The CDR3 has 13 residues. CDR1 is LGHDT and CDR2 is YNNKEL in the germline V gene (reference sequence).

The genes are TRBV19 and TRBJ1-2; 8 bases agree with TRBD1. The V gene end was trimmed by 5 bases and the J gene end by 5 bases; junction bases not matched to a gene: 13. The CDR3 is made up of 16 amino acids. The germline V gene has CDR1 LNHDA and CDR2 SQIVND (reference sequence). As DNA, the CDR3 is TGTGCCAGTAGTCCGCCCGGACAGGGCGACATTTATGGCTACACCTTC. Its translation is CASSPPGQGDIYGYTF.

Concerning this clone itself: At one of its ends the junction is not consistent with the germline gene, which may arise from a read error. The chain is built from TRBV5-1 and TRBJ1-2; the match to TRBD1 covers 12 bases. Germline loops: CDR1 SGHRS, CDR2 YFSETQ. This CDR3 region has 15 residues. CDR3 in DNA: TGCGCCAGCAGCGGGACGGGACAGGGGGCTAGTGGCTATACCTTC. Translated, it gives CASSGTGQGASGYTF.

V gene TRBV19 combines with J gene TRBJ2-1, with 7 nucleotides matching TRBD2. Trimming took 3 bases from V and 5 from J; bases not matched to a gene: 13. CDR3 size: 17 residues. Looked up from germline, CDR1 is LNHDA and CDR2 is SQIVND (reference sequence). CDR3 coding DNA: TGTGCCAGTAGTATTTCCCCCTTAGCGGGTAATAACAATGAGCAGTTCTTC. Translated, it gives CASSISPLAGNNNEQFF.

This clone appeared a few times. This chain joins TRBV2 and TRBJ2-2; possible D gene TRBD1, 6 bases. The CDR3 is 16 amino acids. The germline V and J ends were trimmed by 6 bases and 0 bases, with 14 bases remaining between them. CDR1 is SNHLY, CDR2 FYNNEI, per germline. The CDR3 protein is CASRKDSFANTGELFF. DNA of the CDR3: TGTGCCAGCAGGAAGGACAGTTTCGCGAACACCGGGGAGCTGTTTTTT.

The V gene is TRBV5-5, the J gene TRBJ1-5; 8 bases align to TRBD1. The germline gives CDR1 SGHKS, CDR2 YYEKEE (reference sequence). V was clipped by 2 bases and J by 7 bases; unmatched bases: 5. The CDR3 spans 14 residues. The CDR3 region has the DNA TGTGCCAGCAGCTTTGCAGGGGGCCAACAGCCCCAGCATTTT. It yields the protein CASSFAGGQQPQHF. The whole variable domain, remainder taken from reference TRBV5-5 and TRBJ1-5, is DAGVTQSPTHLIKTRGQQVTLRCSPISGHKSVSWYQQVLGQGPQFIFQYYEKEERGRGNFPDRFSARQFPNYSSELNVNALLLGDSALYLCASSFAGGQQPQHFGDGTRLSIL.

CDR3 nucleotides: TGTGCCAGTACTCCGGGACGGTCCTATGGCTACACCTTC. It is translated as CASTPGRSYGYTF. The V call is TRBV19, the J call TRBJ1-2; weak D call: TRBD1 (5 bases). Trimming removed 7 bases at V and 4 bases at J, with 13 bases between. The CDR3 covers 13 residues. Germline lookup yields CDR1 LNHDA and CDR2 SQIVND (reference sequence).

The chain carries TRBV14 and TRBJ1-6; 7 bases fit TRBD1. The CDR3 sequence is 13 residues long. J was trimmed by 6 bases and V by 5 bases; bases with no gene match: 1. Germline loops: CDR1 SGHDN, CDR2 FVKESK. The chain's CDR3 is CASSWDSNSPLHF. CDR3 in DNA: TGTGCCAGCAGCTGGGACAGTAATTCACCCCTCCACTTT.

The rearrangement joins TRBV6-4 to TRBJ1-2; TRBD1 agrees at 8 bases. CDR3 size: 16 residues. V gave up 6 bases and J gave up 4 bases; unmatched junction bases: 13. Germline CDR1 and CDR2: MRHNA and SNTAGT. This CDR3 reads CASSLNGQGNIYGYTF. Here the CDR3 DNA reads TGTGCCAGCAGCCTCAATGGACAGGGAAACATCTATGGCTACACCTTC.

This rearrangement joins TRBV7-2 to TRBJ1-6; D is unclear. This CDR3 has 12 amino acids. CDR1 is SGHTA and CDR2 is FQGNSA in the germline V gene. Trimming took off 4 bases at V and 8 bases at J, with 6 bases between the two ends. CDR3 region: CASSSKDSPLHF. The CDR3 coding sequence is TGTGCCAGCAGCTCTAAGGATTCACCCCTCCACTTT.